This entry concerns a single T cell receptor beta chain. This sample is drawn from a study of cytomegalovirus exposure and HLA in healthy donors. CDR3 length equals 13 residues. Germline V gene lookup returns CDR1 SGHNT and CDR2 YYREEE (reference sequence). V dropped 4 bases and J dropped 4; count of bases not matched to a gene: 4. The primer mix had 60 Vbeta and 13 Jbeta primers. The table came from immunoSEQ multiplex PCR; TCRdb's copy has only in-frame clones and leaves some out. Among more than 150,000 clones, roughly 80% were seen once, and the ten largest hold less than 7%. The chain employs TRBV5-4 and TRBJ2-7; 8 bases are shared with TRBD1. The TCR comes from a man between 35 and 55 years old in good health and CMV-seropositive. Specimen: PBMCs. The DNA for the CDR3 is TGTGCCAGCAGCACGGACAGGGAGTACGAGCAGTACTTC. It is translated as CASSTDREYEQYF.